This passage covers 24 T cell receptor beta chains from one sample sequenced in a study of TIL therapy for anti-PD-1-resistant metastatic lung cancer. Time point here: pre-treatment sample, taken before nivolumab and TIL therapy. The libraries were made with immunoSEQ v3. Measured with immunoSEQ multiplex PCR; TCRdb has only the in-frame clones, and not every one. The data show approximately 60,000 clones, roughly 77% seen once. The starting material was blood, obtained at baseline. These receptor sequences come from a person aged 30 to 80 with non-small cell lung cancer.

The rearrangement uses TRBV7-8 and TRBJ1-5, with D maybe TRBD1 (5 bases). Germline V gene lookup returns CDR1 SGHVS and CDR2 FQNEAQ. This CDR3 contains 14 residues. V was cut by 4 bases and J by 7 bases, with 14 bases left in between. The CDR3 reads CASSSGTRGQPQHF. The CDR3 DNA reads TGTGCCAGCAGCTCTGGGACCCGAGGACAGCCCCAGCATTTT. Drawing the rest from reference TRBV7-8 and TRBJ1-5, the complete variable domain is GAGVSQSPRYKVAKRGQDVALRCDPISGHVSLFWYQQALGQGPEFLTYFQNEAQLDKSGLPSDRFFAERPEGSVSTLKIQRTQQEDSAVYLCASSSGTRGQPQHFGDGTRLSIL.

This chain uses TRBV5-4 with TRBJ1-1, with 7 bases matching TRBD1. Unmatched junction bases numbered 5, after V lost 5 bases and J lost 7 bases. CDR1 SGHNT and CDR2 YYREEE come from the germline V gene (reference sequence). This CDR3 is 12 amino acids long. This CDR3 reads CASRPSGGEAFF. The CDR3 region has the DNA TGTGCCAGCAGACCCTCAGGGGGTGAAGCTTTCTTT.

Concerning this clone itself: A junction boundary mismatches the germline segment, possibly from a read error. The chain carries TRBV2 and TRBJ2-7; TRBD1 might be the D (5 bases). The germline V gene encodes CDR1 SNHLY and CDR2 FYNNEI. The CDR3 is 11 residues long. The CDR3 protein is CASSATVDGHF. CDR3 nucleotide sequence: TGTGCCAGCAGTGCGACAGTGGATGGCCACTTC.

The rearrangement uses TRBV24-1 and TRBJ1-5; D is uncertain. V was shortened by 2 bases and J by 3 bases, with 13 bases between the two germline ends. Germline loops: CDR1 KGHDR, CDR2 SFDVKD. This CDR3 region has 16 residues. CDR3 amino acids: CATSDSRRANNQPQHF. For the CDR3, the DNA is TGTGCCACCAGTGATTCGAGAAGGGCTAACAATCAGCCCCAGCATTTT.

Only a few counts were recorded for this clone. CDR3 in amino acids: CASSLTGTAPYAEQFF. The CDR3 bases are TGTGCCAGCAGCCTCACCGGGACCGCCCCTTACGCTGAGCAGTTCTTC. The V call is TRBV11-3, the J call TRBJ2-1; D might be TRBD1 or TRBD2, each matching 5 bases. The CDR3 consists of 16 residues. CDR1 SGHNT and CDR2 YENEEA come from the germline V gene. Trimming removed 5 bases from V and 9 bases from J, with 23 bases in between.

The CDR3 region is CASSTGAYEQYF. The CDR3 nucleotides read TGTGCCAGCAGTACCGGGGCCTACGAGCAGTACTTC. This chain joins TRBV6-5 and TRBJ2-7, with D possibly matching TRBD2 (5 bases). CDR3 length: 12 residues. Germline V gene lookup returns CDR1 MNHEY and CDR2 SVGAGI. V dropped 5 bases and J dropped 2 bases, with 7 bases sitting between them.

The chain uses TRBV14 and TRBJ1-4, with TRBD1 as a possible D gene (5 bases). Germline V gene data show CDR1 as SGHDN and CDR2 as FVKESK. The CDR3 contains 15 residues. V shed 1 base and J shed 7 bases, with 13 bases lying between them. In nucleotides, the CDR3 is TGTGCCAGCAGCCAAGTTAGCTTTGGGGGTGAAAAACTGTTTTTT. Its translation is CASSQVSFGGEKLFF.

This clone was picked up one time. The rearrangement links TRBV7-2 to TRBJ2-5; D is perhaps TRBD2 (7 bases). Germline lookup yields CDR1 SGHTA and CDR2 FQGNSA. The CDR3 is 14 amino acids. V lost 6 bases, J lost 2 bases, and 13 bases lay in between. The CDR3 loop is CASSYRGAQETQYF. The CDR3 DNA sequence: TGTGCCAGCAGTTATCGGGGGGCTCAAGAGACCCAGTACTTC.

V and J are TRBV19 and TRBJ1-2, with unresolved D. Trimming removed 4 bases from V and 6 bases from J, with 21 bases in between. The CDR3 length is 16 residues. Germline V gene sequence: CDR1 LNHDA, CDR2 SQIVND (reference sequence). The CDR3 region is CASSKGLGGHGDGYTF. The CDR3 DNA sequence: TGTGCCAGTAGTAAAGGGTTAGGCGGGCACGGGGATGGCTACACCTTC.

The chain has TRBV7-9 and TRBJ1-2; TRBD1 might be the D (5 bases). The CDR3 runs to 13 residues. Trimming removed 5 bases at V and 5 bases at J, with 12 bases between. Germline V lookup: CDR1 SEHNR, CDR2 FQNEAQ (reference sequence). DNA for the CDR3: TGTGCCAGCAGCCCGGGGGAGTTGTATGGCTACACCTTC. This encodes CASSPGELYGYTF.

The CDR3: CASSVGTGYNEQFF. The DNA of the CDR3 is TGTGCCAGCAGCGTCGGGACAGGTTACAATGAGCAGTTCTTC. The gene calls are TRBV11-3 and TRBJ2-1; TRBD1 matches 8 bases. Germline CDR1 is SGHNT and CDR2 is YENEEA. CDR3 length: 14 residues. With 5 bases clipped from V and 4 bases from J, the junction kept 4 bases outside the gene matches. Drawing the rest from reference TRBV11-3 and TRBJ2-1, the complete variable domain is EAGVVQSPRYKIIEKKQPVAFWCNPISGHNTLYWYLQNLGQGPELLIRYENEEAVDDSQLPKDRFSAERLKGVDSTLKIQPAELGDSAVYLCASSVGTGYNEQFFGPGTRLTVL.

The chain has TRBV7-8 and TRBJ1-1; the D is unclear. V dropped 1 base and J dropped 0 bases, with 3 bases sitting between them. CDR3 size: 13 residues. In germline, CDR1 is SGHVS, CDR2 FQNEAQ. CDR3 in DNA: TGTGCCAGCAGCTTAGATATGAACACTGAAGCTTTCTTT. Amino acids: CASSLDMNTEAFF.

This chain joins TRBV28 and TRBJ2-7; 11 bases line up with TRBD2. V trimming: 6 bases; J trimming: 7 bases; junction bases outside the gene matches: 14. Germline-derived CDR1 and CDR2 are MDHEN and SYDVKM. The CDR3 has 16 amino acids. The DNA of the CDR3 is TGTGCCAGCAGGCCGGGACTAGCGGACCCCCAGGGAGAGCAGTACTTC. As protein: CASRPGLADPQGEQYF. Variable domain in full (rest from reference TRBV28 and TRBJ2-7): DVKVTQSSRYLVKRTGEKVFLECVQDMDHENMFWYRQDPGLGLRLIYFSYDVKMKEKGDIPEGYSVSREKKERFSLILESASTNQTSMYLCASRPGLADPQGEQYFGPGTRLTVT.

The chain combines TRBV10-3 with TRBJ1-1; TRBD1 matches at 7 bases. Germline-derived CDR1 and CDR2 are ENHRY and SYGVKD. The V and J ends lost 6 bases and 0 bases, in that order; junction bases with no gene match: 4. This CDR3 is 14 amino acids long. DNA of the CDR3: TGTGCCATCAGAGAGGGGGCCATGAACACTGAAGCTTTCTTT. Its protein product is CAIREGAMNTEAFF.

The chain recombines TRBV7-3 with TRBJ2-7; D gene uncertain. CDR3 length: 13 residues. V lost 2 bases, J lost 3 bases, and 8 bases lay in between. Germline loops: CDR1 SGHTA, CDR2 FQGTGA. The CDR3 nucleotides are TGTGCCAGCAGCTTAGGTATGGGCTACGAGCAGTACTTC. The encoded protein is CASSLGMGYEQYF.

The gene calls are TRBV6-6 and TRBJ2-1; the match to TRBD1 covers 9 bases. V lost 6 bases, J lost 5 bases, and 11 bases stayed unmatched. The CDR3 runs 16 residues. Germline V CDR1 and CDR2: MNHNY, SVGAGI (reference sequence). As DNA, the CDR3 is TGTGCCAGCAGCTCCACCGGGACAGGGAACCACAATGAGCAGTTCTTC. Its translation is CASSSTGTGNHNEQFF.

V and J are TRBV4-3 and TRBJ2-7; 8 positions match TRBD2. CDR3 length equals 18 residues. Germline V gene lookup returns CDR1 LGHNA and CDR2 YSLEER. Trimming cost V 0 bases and J 7 bases; bases outside gene matches: 17. In DNA form, the CDR3 reads TGCGCCAGCAGCCAAGAGGGCATTTCGCGGGGGGCGGTTTGGGAGCAGTACTTC. It specifies CASSQEGISRGAVWEQYF.

This chain connects TRBV7-7 to TRBJ1-4, with D perhaps TRBD1 (6 bases). Deletions cut 1 base from V and 0 bases from J, with 12 bases between. From germline, CDR1 is SSHAT and CDR2 FNYEAQ (reference sequence). The CDR3 loop spans 17 amino acids. The CDR3 region is CASSLGGRGATNEKLFF. The CDR3 nucleotides read TGTGCCAGCAGCTTAGGGGGGCGAGGTGCAACTAATGAAAAACTGTTTTTT.

The rearrangement joins TRBV4-2 to TRBJ2-1, with a possible D match to TRBD2 (6 bases). V was clipped by 0 bases and J by 8 bases, with 11 bases between them. The CDR3 is made up of 14 amino acids. Germline loops: CDR1 LGHNA, CDR2 YNFKEQ. CDR3 nucleotides: TGTGCCAGCAGCCAAGAGGAGGGCGGGGATGAGCAGTTCTTC. It encodes CASSQEEGGDEQFF.

The chain couples TRBV6-2 or TRBV6-3 to TRBJ2-1, with TRBD2 matching over 8 bases. The CDR3 is 15 residues long. V lost 4 bases to trimming and J lost 3 bases; unmatched junction nucleotides: 5. Germline lookup yields CDR1 MNHEY and CDR2 SVGEGT. The chain's CDR3 is CASSLAGGIYNEQFF. The CDR3 DNA reads TGTGCCAGCAGTTTGGCGGGGGGAATCTACAATGAGCAGTTCTTC.

This clone was recorded only once. This rearrangement joins TRBV5-1 to TRBJ2-5; weak D call: TRBD1 (6 bases). V was shortened by 4 bases and J by 0 bases, with 16 bases between the two germline ends. The CDR3 totals 16 residues. Germline V CDR1 and CDR2: SGHRS, YFSETQ. CDR3 sequence: CASSSEKGQYQETQYF. Here the CDR3 DNA reads TGCGCCAGCAGCAGTGAAAAAGGACAGTACCAAGAGACCCAGTACTTC.

The chain combines TRBV6-5 with TRBJ2-7, with D unclear. The CDR3 contains 11 residues. Germline CDR1 MNHEY, CDR2 SVGAGI. V gave up 6 bases and J gave up 7 bases, with 10 bases separating them. The CDR3 DNA reads as TGTGCCAGCAGCTCTGGCAGGGAGCAGTACTTC. Translated, it gives CASSSGREQYF.

V and J are TRBV9 and TRBJ2-1, with TRBD2 matching over 7 bases. The germline CDR1 and CDR2 sequences are SGDLS and YYNGEE. The CDR3 consists of 16 residues. Trimming cost V 3 bases and J 0 bases; bases outside gene matches: 6. CDR3 sequence: CASSGGGGYSYNEQFF. DNA of the CDR3: TGTGCCAGCAGCGGTGGGGGGGGTTACTCCTACAATGAGCAGTTCTTC. The whole variable domain, remainder taken from reference TRBV9 and TRBJ2-1, is DSGVTQTPKHLITATGQRVTLRCSPRSGDLSVYWYQQSLDQGLQFLIQYYNGEERAKGNILERFSAQQFPDLHSELNLSSLELGDSALYFCASSGGGGYSYNEQFFGPGTRLTVL.

The chain combines TRBV18 with TRBJ2-7; no reliable D call. CDR3 size: 12 residues. Trimming cost V 4 bases and J 7 bases, with 11 bases left between them. Looked up from germline, CDR1 is KGHSH and CDR2 is LQKENI. The CDR3 DNA follows: TGTGCCAGCTCACGTCCTCCTACGGAGCAGTACTTC. Its protein product is CASSRPPTEQYF.